These T cell receptor beta chains were read from a single sample in a study of T-cell reconstitution after alpha-beta-depleted transplantation in children. From the PCR reads, TCRdb called clonotypes with MiXCR, one entry per CDR3 protein. The repertoire holds approximately 590,000 distinct CDR3 sequences, about 10% seen once, with less than 4.5% in the top ten. Sample: PBMCs from the stem cell graft donor, taken from the stem cell graft. These receptors all come from a human donor who donated a stem cell graft to a child with acute myeloid leukemia. The CDR3 runs from the conserved cysteine through the conserved F or W.

TRBJ1-1 TRBV7-2 CASSYRGRMNTEAFF
TRBJ1-2 TRBV30 CAWRDTNYGYTF
TRBJ2-2 TRBV12-3/TRBV12-4 CASSSRQSPTGELFF
TRBJ2-7 TRBV7-2 CATRGSTSGEQYF
TRBJ2-1 TRBV20-1 CSGGREELGSYNEQFF
TRBJ2-2 TRBV7-2 CASSLSSGRTNTGELFF
TRBJ2-1 TRBV10-3 CAIRNLDRGEYNEQFF
TRBJ1-3 TRBV5-1 CASSPEGDSGNTIYF
TRBJ2-3 TRBV10-3 CAISELAGGTDTQYF
TRBJ2-3 TRBV24-1 CATSDSRRTTSDGDTQYF
TRBJ1-2 TRBV28 CASSETGSDTF
TRBJ2-7 TRBV27 CASSLSNSYEQYF
TRBJ2-1 TRBV6-2/TRBV6-3 CASSFPPSNEQFF
TRBJ2-3 TRBV11-2 CASSLVPASTDTQYF
TRBJ2-2 TRBV6-5 CASSYSWTSTRELFF
TRBJ1-2 TRBV12-3/TRBV12-4 CASSPDGQGAGGYTF
TRBJ2-1 TRBV5-6 CASSFGAGEGNEQFF
TRBJ2-3 TRBV7-2 CASPPVAAGRDTQYF
TRBJ2-1 TRBV9 CASSVAMWVLGNEQFF
TRBJ2-5 TRBV20-1 CSARVGRNLRETQYF
TRBJ2-2 TRBV18 CASSPTSSGTGELFF
TRBJ2-1 TRBV5-5 CASSFLAASYNEQFF
TRBJ1-2 TRBV20-1 CSAREAASNYGYTF
TRBJ1-4 TRBV7-2 CASSLVGRINEKLFF